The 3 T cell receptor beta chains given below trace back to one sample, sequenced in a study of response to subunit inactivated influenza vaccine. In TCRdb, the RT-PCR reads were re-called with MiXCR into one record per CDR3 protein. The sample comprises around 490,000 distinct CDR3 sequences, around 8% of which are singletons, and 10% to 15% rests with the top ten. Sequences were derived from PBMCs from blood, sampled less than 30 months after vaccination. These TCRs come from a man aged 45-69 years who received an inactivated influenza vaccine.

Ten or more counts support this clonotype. CDR3 region: CASSYRDGYEQYF. In nucleotides, the CDR3 is TGTGCCAGCAGTTACCGGGACGGCTACGAGCAGTACTTC. The chain couples TRBV6-5 to TRBJ2-7, with D possibly called TRBD1 or TRBD2 (5 bases each). Germline CDR1 MNHEY, CDR2 SVGAGI. Trimming cost V 2 bases and J 3 bases, with 8 bases left between them. The CDR3 is 13 amino acids.

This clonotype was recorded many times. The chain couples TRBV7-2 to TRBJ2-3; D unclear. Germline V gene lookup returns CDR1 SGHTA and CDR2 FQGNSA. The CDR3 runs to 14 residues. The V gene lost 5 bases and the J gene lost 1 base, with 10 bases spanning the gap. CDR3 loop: CASSPSFGTDTQYF. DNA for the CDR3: TGTGCCAGCAGCCCATCCTTCGGCACAGATACGCAGTATTTT.

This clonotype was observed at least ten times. The CDR3 protein is CASSLLPVEKLFF. The CDR3 DNA is TGCGCCAGCAGCTTGTTGCCAGTTGAAAAACTGTTTTTT. The chain carries TRBV5-1 and TRBJ1-4; unclear D gene. There are 13 residues in the CDR3. Between the trimmed V and J ends, which lost 1 base and 7 bases, there was a span of 8 bases. Germline CDR1 and CDR2: SGHRS and YFSETQ.